These 14 T cell receptor beta chains came from one sample sequenced in a study of control samples from healthy donors and cancer patients. Profiling relied on immunoSEQ multiplex PCR, and the TCRdb table lists in-frame clones only, not all of them. The sample has 40,000 to 60,000 clones, 88% seen once. Sequences were obtained from PBMCs. The source of these receptors is a middle-aged man with head and neck cancer.

CDR3 residues: CASSESLAGGMDTEAFF. The DNA for the CDR3 is TGCGCCAGCAGTGAGTCGTTGGCAGGGGGCATGGACACTGAAGCTTTCTTT. The chain links TRBV10-2 to TRBJ1-1, with TRBD1 matching 8 bases. The germline CDR1 and CDR2 sequences are WSHSY and SAAADI. V trimming: 0 bases; J trimming: 3 bases; junction bases outside the gene matches: 9. This CDR3 contains 17 residues.

Only a few counts were recorded for this clone. The chain uses TRBV11-1 and TRBJ1-5; no reliable D call. Trimming left V 5 bases short and J 3 bases short, with 8 bases between. Germline V gene lookup returns CDR1 SGHAT and CDR2 FQDESV (reference sequence). The CDR3 loop spans 13 amino acids. CDR3 in amino acids: CASSNSPNQPQHF. CDR3 in DNA: TGTGCCAGCAGCAACAGCCCCAATCAGCCCCAGCATTTT.

The table lists this clone with a few counts. The chain carries TRBV25-1 and TRBJ1-2; D possibly corresponds to TRBD1 (6 bases). Germline-derived CDR1 and CDR2 are MGHDK and SYGVNS. The CDR3 runs to 16 residues. V gave up 2 bases and J gave up 0 bases, with 13 bases separating them. The CDR3 loop reads CASSESYTGTNYGYTF. CDR3 nucleotide sequence: TGTGCCAGCAGTGAAAGCTATACAGGGACTAACTATGGCTACACCTTC.

The rearrangement links TRBV3-1 (or the pseudogene TRBV3-2) to TRBJ2-7; a possible D gene is TRBD2 (5 bases). Germline CDR1 LGHDT, CDR2 YNNKEL (reference sequence). V was trimmed by 1 base and J by 1 base, leaving 17 bases between them. The CDR3 loop spans 17 amino acids. Here the CDR3 DNA reads TGTGCCAGCAGCCAAGTCCGGGGAATAACGGGGTCCTACGAGCAGTACTTC. Protein: CASSQVRGITGSYEQYF.

The chain carries TRBV12-3 or TRBV12-4 and TRBJ1-5, with D possibly matching TRBD1 (6 bases). The CDR3 sequence is 13 residues long. V was trimmed by 2 bases and J by 11 bases, leaving 13 bases between them. The DNA for the CDR3 is TGTGCCAGCAGTTTAAACCGACAGGCAACCCAGCATTTT. Residues: CASSLNRQATQHF.

This CDR3 reads CASSLPTSGSLITDTQYF. CDR3 nucleotide sequence: TGTGCCAGCAGCTTACCCACTAGCGGGAGTCTGATCACAGATACGCAGTATTTT. The chain couples TRBV7-2 to TRBJ2-3, with 11 bases that match TRBD2. V lost 2 bases to trimming and J lost 2 bases; unmatched junction nucleotides: 9. The CDR3 covers 18 residues. Per the germline V gene, CDR1 is SGHTA and CDR2 is FQGNSA.

This clone appeared once. CDR3 bases: TGTGCCAGCAGCCACAGGCCCATGAACACTGAAGCTTTCTTT. This codes for CASSHRPMNTEAFF. This sequence joins TRBV3-1 (or the pseudogene TRBV3-2) and TRBJ1-1, with D hard to call. The CDR3 is made up of 14 amino acids. Between the trimmed V and J ends, which lost 3 bases and 0 bases, there was a span of 8 bases. The V gene's germline CDR1 is LGHDT and CDR2 YNNKEL (reference sequence).

CDR3 protein: CASSLVSPGGYTF. The CDR3 DNA reads as TGTGCCAGCAGTTTAGTATCCCCGGGTGGCTACACCTTC. The rearrangement uses TRBV12-3 or TRBV12-4 and TRBJ1-2; unclear D gene. The germline V and J ends were trimmed by 1 base and 7 bases, with 10 bases remaining between them. The CDR3 has 13 amino acids.

This chain joins TRBV7-9 and TRBJ1-2; D perhaps matches TRBD1 (5 bases). The CDR3 sequence is 17 residues long. Germline V gene data show CDR1 as SEHNR and CDR2 as FQNEAQ (reference sequence). With 1 base removed from V and 6 bases from J, the gap between germline ends came to 21 bases. CDR3 sequence: CASSLGKLGQGSNGYTF. In DNA, the CDR3 is TGTGCCAGCAGCTTAGGAAAGTTGGGGCAGGGAAGTAATGGCTACACCTTC.

J is TRBJ2-3 and V is TRBV11-2; TRBD2 might be the D (5 bases). The CDR3 runs to 14 residues. Germline-derived CDR1 and CDR2 are SGHAT and FQNNGV. V lost 4 bases and J lost 4, with 12 bases in between. The CDR3 bases are TGTGCCAGCAGCTCGCCTGGGAGCCCAGATACGCAGTATTTT. It is translated as CASSSPGSPDTQYF.

The V call is TRBV28, the J call TRBJ1-4; D unclear. From germline, CDR1 is MDHEN and CDR2 SYDVKM. The CDR3 is 13 residues long. V was pared by 3 bases and J by 7 bases, with 9 bases between. CDR3 DNA sequence: TGTGCCAGCAGTTTGATTAAAGGTGAAAAACTGTTTTTT. Its translation is CASSLIKGEKLFF.

This chain uses TRBV5-8 with TRBJ2-1; possibly TRBD1 for D (6 bases). Germline CDR1 reads SGHTS; CDR2 reads YDEGEE. The V gene lost 1 base and the J gene lost 8 bases, with 10 bases spanning the gap. CDR3 length: 13 amino acids. The CDR3, as DNA: TGTGCCAGCAGCTTGAAGGGGGTGGATGAGCAGTTCTTC. Residues: CASSLKGVDEQFF.

There are a few counts of this clone. J is TRBJ1-6 and V is TRBV30; TRBD1 might be the D (5 bases). This CDR3 is built from 14 residues. CDR1 is GTSNPN, CDR2 SVGIG, per germline (reference sequence). Trimming shortened V by 3 bases and J by 10 bases, and 16 bases separated the two germline ends. CDR3 loop: CAWSYGAGNSPLHF. The DNA for the CDR3 is TGTGCCTGGAGCTACGGGGCAGGGAACTCACCCCTCCACTTT. Looking up the rest from reference TRBV30 and TRBJ1-6 gives the full variable domain: SQTIHQWPATLVQPVGSPLSLECTVEGTSNPNLYWYRQAAGRGLQLLFYSVGIGQISSEVPQNLSASRPQDRQFILSSKKLLLSDSGFYLCAWSYGAGNSPLHFGNGTRLTVT.

The chain couples TRBV5-5 to TRBJ2-5; TRBD1 matches at 8 bases. The CDR3 is made up of 15 amino acids. Germline-derived CDR1 and CDR2 are SGHKS and YYEKEE (reference sequence). J lost 4 bases, V lost 1 base, and 6 bases had no gene match. This chain's CDR3 is CASSLYGDRGETQYF. CDR3 nucleotide sequence: TGTGCCAGCAGCTTGTATGGCGACAGGGGAGAGACCCAGTACTTC.